This T cell receptor beta chain was sequenced in a study of Tregs in tolerant kidney transplant recipients. This clone was recorded only once. Sequencing was performed with immunoSEQ multiplex PCR; in TCRdb, only in-frame clones are kept and a portion is missing. The sample has 50,000 to 75,000 clones, less than 98% seen once; the top ten hold 0.34%. The trim removed 6 bases at V and 3 bases at J, leaving 13 bases unmatched. The CDR3 has 16 residues. From germline, CDR1 is LGHNA and CDR2 YNFKEQ. Unstimulated regulatory T cells (CD4+CD25+CD127-), CD4+CD25- non-regulatory cells, CD4 and CD8 cells were FACS-sorted from thawed PBMCs.

Sequenced here: Tregs from blood, sampled before the transplant. This sequence joins TRBV4-2 and TRBJ1-2; TRBD1 agrees at 7 bases. This sequence originates from a human donor who received a combined kidney and bone marrow transplant. The CDR3 here is CASRPGQLMNDYGYTF. CDR3 in DNA: TGTGCCAGCAGACCGGGACAGCTAATGAATGACTATGGCTACACCTTC.